Presented here are 19 T cell receptor beta chains from one specimen sequenced in a study of blood T cell repertoires in COVID-19. Generated by immunoSEQ multiplex PCR, the TCRdb table keeps only in-frame clones and is missing some. The sample shows about 440,000 clones, 75% to 90% of them seen only once. Sequenced material: peripheral blood. The receptors were gathered from a woman aged 25 to 39 with acute or convalescent COVID-19.

This clone was counted a few times. The chain couples TRBV5-4 to TRBJ2-7, with 9 bases identical to TRBD1. This CDR3 spans 15 amino acids. Germline V gives CDR1 SGHNT, CDR2 YYREEE (reference sequence). The V gene end was trimmed by 3 bases and the J gene end by 1 base; junction bases not matched to a gene: 5. This CDR3 reads CASSSSQGASYEQYF. In nucleotides, the CDR3 is TGTGCCAGCAGCTCCTCACAGGGGGCTTCCTACGAGCAGTACTTC.

V is TRBV19 and J is TRBJ2-1; 11 positions agree with TRBD2. Germline V gene sequence: CDR1 LNHDA, CDR2 SQIVND (reference sequence). After removal of 7 bases from V and 2 bases from J, the junction contained 4 bases not matched to a gene. This CDR3 is 15 amino acids long. CDR3 sequence (DNA): TGTGCCAGTACCGAACTAGCGGGGGCCTACAATGAGCAGTTCTTC. This sequence encodes CASTELAGAYNEQFF.

The J gene is TRBJ1-2, the V gene TRBV28, with D hard to call. The length of the CDR3 is 11 residues. V was cut by 6 bases and J by 3 bases, with 5 bases left in between. Germline V CDR1 and CDR2: MDHEN, SYDVKM. In DNA form, the CDR3 reads TGTGCCAGCAGCCGTCACTATGGCTACACCTTC. It yields the protein CASSRHYGYTF.

The rearrangement links TRBV4-1 to TRBJ1-1, with D possibly matching TRBD1 (6 bases). Trimming removed 2 bases at V and 8 bases at J, with 12 bases between. Germline V gene sequence: CDR1 MGHRA, CDR2 YSYEKL. The CDR3 is 13 residues long. CDR3 in amino acids: CASSQTGTGEAFF. For the CDR3, the DNA is TGCGCCAGCAGCCAAACGGGCACAGGGGAAGCTTTCTTT.

This clone appeared a few times. The V and J genes are TRBV6-6 and TRBJ2-7; unclear D gene. Deletions cut 6 bases from V and 4 bases from J, with 10 bases between. The CDR3 consists of 12 residues. Per germline, CDR1 MNHNY and CDR2 SVGAGI (reference sequence). CDR3 nucleotides: TGTGCCAGCAGGGCGGTGGGTTACGAGCAGTACTTC. Translation: CASRAVGYEQYF.

This clone was counted only a few times. J is TRBJ1-1 and V is TRBV19; D is unresolved. The germline CDR1 and CDR2 sequences are LNHDA and SQIVND (reference sequence). This CDR3 has 16 amino acids. Trimming removed 2 bases from V and 1 base from J, with 14 bases in between. The CDR3 spells CASSILSGSGNTEAFF. The CDR3 bases are TGTGCCAGTAGTATATTATCCGGATCGGGGAACACTGAAGCTTTCTTT. The full variable domain, rest sourced from reference TRBV19 and TRBJ1-1, is DGGITQSPKYLFRKEGQNVTLSCEQNLNHDAMYWYRQDPGQGLRLIYYSQIVNDFQKGDIAEGYSVSREKKESFPLTVTSAQKNPTAFYLCASSILSGSGNTEAFFGQGTRLTVV.

In nucleotides, the CDR3 is TGTGCCAGCATTCCTAGCACAGATACGCAGTATTTT. It translates to CASIPSTDTQYF. J is TRBJ2-3 and V is TRBV12-3 or TRBV12-4; D unresolved. This CDR3 has 12 amino acids. V lost 7 bases, J lost 0 bases, and 5 bases lay in between.

The chain combines TRBV12-1 with TRBJ1-5; the tabulated D call, TRBD1, remains unverified against the DNA. TRBV12-1 is flagged as a pseudogene. This CDR3 has 15 amino acids. CDR3 protein: CASSEGQGVVQPQHF. CDR3 nucleotide sequence: TGTGCCAGCAGCGAGGGACAGGGGGTAGTACAGCCCCAGCATTTT.

V is TRBV24-1 and J is TRBJ1-2; perhaps TRBD1 as D (6 bases). Germline assignment: CDR1 KGHDR and CDR2 SFDVKD. CDR3 length equals 13 residues. The ends were cut back, 4 bases at V and 6 bases at J, with 11 bases in the middle. CDR3 nucleotide sequence: TGTGCCACCAGTGACTCAGGGGTTCATGGCTACACCTTC. This gives the protein CATSDSGVHGYTF.

This chain connects TRBV7-6 to TRBJ2-2; D might be TRBD2 (6 bases). CDR1 and CDR2 from the germline V gene are SGHVS and FNYEAQ. The CDR3 has 15 residues. V was trimmed by 5 bases and J by 2 bases, leaving 12 bases between them. The CDR3 protein is CASSSGTSNTGELFF. In DNA, the CDR3 is TGTGCCAGCAGCAGTGGGACTTCCAACACCGGGGAGCTGTTTTTT.

This chain connects TRBV25-1 to TRBJ2-2; D is possibly TRBD1 (6 bases). The CDR3 has 15 residues. Germline V gene sequence: CDR1 MGHDK, CDR2 SYGVNS. V dropped 3 bases and J dropped 2 bases, with 10 bases sitting between them. This chain's CDR3 is CASSEAGVNTGELFF. The CDR3 region has the DNA TGTGCCAGCAGTGAGGCAGGGGTAAACACCGGGGAGCTGTTTTTT.

The chain combines TRBV9 with TRBJ1-2; D not resolved. This CDR3 has 14 amino acids. Germline CDR1 and CDR2: SGDLS and YYNGEE. Trimming cost V 4 bases and J 0 bases, with 10 bases left between them. DNA of the CDR3: TGTGCCAGCAGCCCGCAAACAGCTAACTATGGCTACACCTTC. It codes for CASSPQTANYGYTF. Filled out from reference TRBV9 and TRBJ1-2, the complete variable domain reads DSGVTQTPKHLITATGQRVTLRCSPRSGDLSVYWYQQSLDQGLQFLIQYYNGEERAKGNILERFSAQQFPDLHSELNLSSLELGDSALYFCASSPQTANYGYTFGSGTRLTVV.

J is TRBJ1-1 and V is TRBV6-4; a weak D match, TRBD1 (5 bases). This CDR3 region has 13 residues. Trimming shortened V by 6 bases and J by 2 bases, and 10 bases separated the two germline ends. The germline V gene has CDR1 MRHNA and CDR2 SNTAGT. The CDR3 nucleotides read TGTGCCAGCAGCGTACAGGTAAACACTGAAGCTTTCTTT. This codes for CASSVQVNTEAFF.

The chain joins TRBV2 to TRBJ1-2, with a tentative D call TRBD1 (5 bases). Germline values: CDR1 SNHLY, CDR2 FYNNEI. The CDR3 is made up of 12 amino acids. CDR3 loop: CANNPGPYGYTF. The CDR3 bases are TGTGCAAACAATCCAGGGCCCTATGGCTACACCTTC.

V and J are TRBV5-4 and TRBJ1-5; TRBD1 agrees at 8 bases. The V segment lost 5 bases and the J segment 1 base; nucleotides outside the gene matches: 2. The germline V gene has CDR1 SGHNT and CDR2 YYREEE (reference sequence). This CDR3 contains 14 residues. The CDR3 region has the DNA TGTGCCAGCAGTAGACAGGGGAGCAATCAGCCCCAGCATTTT. Translated, it gives CASSRQGSNQPQHF.

The chain combines TRBV28 with TRBJ2-7, with no clear D. Germline V gene sequence: CDR1 MDHEN, CDR2 SYDVKM. Trimming left V 6 bases short and J 3 bases short, with 6 bases between. This CDR3 contains 11 residues. The CDR3: CASSYLYEQYF. CDR3 sequence (DNA): TGTGCCAGCAGCTATCTCTACGAGCAGTACTTC.

In its sample, this clone was seen once. This rearrangement joins TRBV7-9 to TRBJ2-7, with TRBD1 matching 9 bases. The V and J ends lost 5 bases and 3 bases, in that order; junction bases with no gene match: 5. Germline CDR1 and CDR2: SEHNR and FQNEAQ (reference sequence). The CDR3 length is 14 residues. The CDR3 loop reads CASSNRDRDYEQYF. In DNA, the CDR3 is TGTGCCAGCAGCAACCGGGACAGGGACTACGAGCAGTACTTC.

The chain joins TRBV7-9 to TRBJ2-7; tentatively, D is TRBD1 (7 bases). The V end was cut by 4 bases, the J end by 5 bases, with 18 bases between. The CDR3 covers 15 residues. CDR1 is SEHNR and CDR2 is FQNEAQ in the germline V gene (reference sequence). DNA of the CDR3: TGTGCCAGCAGCTCCAGGCGGGACAGCCGGAACGAGCAGTACTTC. Its protein is CASSSRRDSRNEQYF.

V is TRBV5-5 and J is TRBJ2-1; 7 bases agree with TRBD1. The germline V gene encodes CDR1 SGHKS and CDR2 YYEKEE (reference sequence). This CDR3 contains 16 residues. The V and J ends lost 4 bases and 3 bases, in that order; junction bases with no gene match: 10. The CDR3 DNA follows: TGTGCCAGCAGCCTGCCGACAGGGATCGACTACAATGAGCAGTTCTTC. It specifies CASSLPTGIDYNEQFF.